This T cell receptor beta chain stems from a study of blood T cell repertoires in COVID-19. Assay: immunoSEQ multiplex PCR; the TCRdb copy retains only in-frame clones and omits some. The sample has some 57,000 clones, 90% seen once. The V and J ends lost 2 bases and 2 bases respectively, with 15 bases between them. The CDR3 covers 16 residues. Germline CDR1 SGHVS, CDR2 FNYEAQ. The receptor was derived from a man aged 60 to 69 with active COVID-19. The source material was peripheral blood. The J gene is TRBJ1-1, the V gene TRBV7-6; perhaps TRBD1 as D (5 bases). The CDR3 nucleotides read TGTGCCAGCAGCTTAATGGGGCAGGGCGTAAACACTGAAGCTTTCTTT. It translates to CASSLMGQGVNTEAFF.